These T cell receptor beta chains were read from a single sample in a study of radiation and T cells in renal cell carcinoma. Assay used: immunoSEQ multiplex PCR; TCRdb lists only in-frame clones, some missing. The table shows 4,000 or so clones, with approximately 60% occurring only once. The specimen comprised tumor tissue, sampled from a patient whose treatment included radiotherapy and nephrectomy. All receptors come from a woman aged 55-70 years with renal cell carcinoma. Both conserved end residues are part of each CDR3. The D gene is left open where the match is weak. Some rows mark clone size as missing; the rest say once, few, many or name a class of expanded clone.

TRBV4-1	-	medium-sized	TRBJ1-2	CASSQDGSGQVVGYTF	TGCGCCAGCAGCCAAGACGGGTCAGGGCAGGTTGTCGGCTACACCTTC
TRBV6-6	TRBD1	-	TRBJ2-1	CASTRDRGNNEQFF	TGTGCCAGCACACGCGACAGGGGGAACAATGAGCAGTTCTTC
TRBV5-5	-	few	TRBJ1-1	CASSLSEGDTEAFF	TGTGCCAGCAGCTTGTCGGAAGGGGACACTGAAGCTTTCTTT
TRBV9	-	-	TRBJ1-5	CASSVGGWGQPQHF	TGTGCCAGCAGCGTGGGAGGTTGGGGTCAGCCCCAGCATTTT
TRBV6-5	TRBD1	-	TRBJ2-7	CASSSHGTGRSYEQYF	TGTGCCAGCAGTTCCCACGGGACAGGGAGGTCCTACGAGCAGTACTTC
TRBV9	TRBD1	-	TRBJ1-4	CASSVGGGSRGLFF	TGTGCCAGCAGCGTAGGAGGGGGCTCCAGAGGACTGTTTTTT
TRBV7-8	-	-	TRBJ1-3	CASSTGAGGPGNTIYF	TGTGCCAGCAGCACCGGGGCGGGGGGGCCTGGAAACACCATATATTTT
TRBV28	TRBD1	-	TRBJ2-3	CASSFMDRSRDTQYF	TGTGCCAGCAGTTTCATGGACAGGTCCAGGGATACGCAGTATTTT
TRBV19	TRBD2	-	TRBJ2-1	CASAGTRDNEQFF	TGTGCCAGTGCCGGGACTAGAGACAATGAGCAGTTCTTC
TRBV6-4	-	once	TRBJ1-2	CASSVGLNYGYTF	TGTGCCAGCAGTGTCGGGCTTAACTATGGCTACACCTTC
TRBV4-2	TRBD2	-	TRBJ2-3	CASSQGSGGGTDTQYF	TGTGCCAGCAGCCAAGGGAGCGGGGGGGGCACAGATACGCAGTATTTT
TRBV7-2	-	-	TRBJ1-6	CASSFQRQNNSPLHF	TGTGCCAGCAGCTTTCAAAGACAAAATAATTCACCCCTCCACTTT
TRBV10-3	-	-	TRBJ1-1	CAISARGVSENTEAFF	TGTGCCATCAGCGCTCGGGGGGTATCGGAAAACACTGAAGCTTTCTTT
TRBV21-1	-	once	TRBJ2-7	CASSKIISTEDIYEQYF	TGTGCCAGCAGCAAAATCATTAGTACCGAGGATATATACGAGCAGTACTTC
TRBV5-6	TRBD1	few	TRBJ1-2	CASSRTGPYGYTF	TGTGCCAGCAGCCGGACAGGGCCCTATGGCTACACCTTC
TRBV19	TRBD2	few	TRBJ2-1	CAIAGTSNEQFF	TGTGCCATAGCGGGAACCTCCAATGAGCAGTTCTTC
TRBV29-1	-	once	TRBJ2-3	CSVEDRTASSTDTQYF	TGCAGCGTTGAAGATAGGACGGCTTCTAGCACAGATACGCAGTATTTT
TRBV29-1	-	-	TRBJ1-1	CSASGHLNTEAFF	TGCAGCGCATCGGGACACCTGAACACTGAAGCTTTCTTT
TRBV7-8	-	-	TRBJ2-2	CASSPQVHTGELFF	TGTGCCAGCAGCCCCCAAGTGCACACCGGGGAGCTGTTTTTT
TRBV5-6	-	few	TRBJ1-1	CASSLEPNTEAFF	TGTGCCAGCAGCTTGGAGCCGAACACTGAAGCTTTCTTT
TRBV21-1	-	-	TRBJ2-7	CASSKATGKTLYEQYF	TGTGCCAGCAGCAAGGCTACAGGGAAAACCCTCTACGAGCAGTACTTC
TRBV19	TRBD1	-	TRBJ1-4	CASRGTALGNEKLFF	TGTGCCAGTAGAGGGACAGCCCTTGGAAATGAAAAACTGTTTTTT
TRBV28	-	-	TRBJ2-1	CASSPVGNGANEQFF	TGTGCCAGCAGTCCCGTCGGGAACGGGGCCAATGAGCAGTTCTTC
TRBV5-4	-	-	TRBJ2-3	CASSLVQGLTDTQYF	TGTGCCAGCAGCTTGGTTCAGGGCCTCACAGATACGCAGTATTTT
TRBV27	-	few	TRBJ2-7	CASSFSGSYEQYF	TGTGCCAGCAGTTTTAGTGGCTCCTACGAGCAGTACTTC
TRBV10-3	TRBD1	-	TRBJ2-7	CATSGQGAYEQYF	TGTGCCACCTCGGGGCAGGGGGCATACGAGCAGTACTTC
TRBV5-5	TRBD1	once	TRBJ1-4	CASSLNRGPNEKLFF	TGTGCCAGCAGTCTTAACAGGGGGCCCAATGAAAAACTGTTTTTT
TRBV5-4	-	few	TRBJ2-7	CASSIGQSYEQYF	TGTGCCAGCAGCATCGGACAGAGCTACGAGCAGTACTTC
TRBV5-6	TRBD2	few	TRBJ2-3	CASSLDAGGPWSTDTQYF	TGTGCCAGCAGCTTGGACGCGGGAGGGCCATGGTCTACAGATACGCAGTATTTT
TRBV7-2	TRBD1	-	TRBJ1-2	CASSPQPGGNYGYTF	TGTGCCAGCAGCCCTCAGCCAGGGGGCAACTATGGCTACACCTTC
TRBV19	-	few	TRBJ1-4	CASRAQRTNEKLFF	TGTGCCAGTAGGGCGCAAAGGACTAATGAAAAACTGTTTTTT
TRBV7-2	TRBD1	few	TRBJ1-5	CASSWDRNQPQHF	TGTGCCAGCAGCTGGGACAGGAATCAGCCCCAGCATTTT
TRBV10-3	TRBD1	few	TRBJ1-3	CASSYRTGGNTIYF	TGTGCCAGCAGTTACAGGACAGGGGGAAACACCATATATTTT
TRBV5-1	-	few	TRBJ2-3	CASSLARGRGDTQYF	TGCGCCAGCAGCTTGGCCCGAGGACGCGGAGATACGCAGTATTTT
TRBV7-8	TRBD1	-	TRBJ2-3	CASLKRDRGTDTQYF	TGTGCCAGCCTAAAAAGGGACAGGGGCACAGATACGCAGTATTTT
TRBV28	TRBD1	few	TRBJ1-1	CASSLYLPGGRNTEAFF	TGTGCCAGCAGTTTATATTTGCCAGGGGGAAGGAACACTGAAGCTTTCTTT
TRBV14	TRBD2	-	TRBJ2-5	CASNTGLAGVETQYF	TGTGCCAGCAACACGGGACTAGCGGGAGTAGAGACCCAGTACTTC
TRBV6-5	TRBD1	-	TRBJ1-4	CASRAGGGEKLFF	TGTGCCAGCCGGGCAGGGGGAGGTGAAAAACTGTTTTTT
TRBV4-2	-	-	TRBJ2-7	CASSQVQGKTYEQYF	TGTGCCAGCAGCCAAGTTCAGGGGAAGACCTACGAGCAGTACTTC
TRBV6-5	TRBD1	-	TRBJ1-5	CASRAGQGWLQPQHF	TGTGCCAGCAGAGCGGGACAGGGATGGTTACAGCCCCAGCATTTT
TRBV27	TRBD1	-	TRBJ1-6	CASSLYGTGGNSPLHF	TGTGCCAGCAGTTTATACGGGACAGGGGGCAATTCACCCCTCCACTTT